The 13 T cell receptor beta chains given below trace back to one sample, sequenced in a study of blood T cell repertoires in COVID-19. The data were produced by immunoSEQ multiplex PCR, yet TCRdb's version contains in-frame clones alone and is incomplete. Here the sample spans 100,000 to 150,000 clones, 85% to 90% being singletons. Sequenced sample: peripheral blood. The receptors were gathered from a man between 45 and 60 years old with acute or convalescent COVID-19.

The V gene is TRBV7-2, the J gene TRBJ2-5; the match to TRBD1 covers 8 bases. Germline CDR1 SGHTA, CDR2 FQGNSA. The CDR3 extends over 15 amino acids. J was trimmed by 5 bases and V by 2 bases; bases with no gene match: 7. For the CDR3, the DNA is TGTGCCAGCAGCTTATGGCGGACAGGGCCGGAGACCCAGTACTTC. Its translation: CASSLWRTGPETQYF.

The gene calls are TRBV9 and TRBJ1-6, with 9 bases matching TRBD1. Germline CDR1 SGDLS, CDR2 YYNGEE. This CDR3 has 16 residues. V was pared by 3 bases and J by 0 bases, with 1 base of the junction left unmatched. The CDR3 sequence is CASSAQGASYNSPLHF. CDR3 DNA sequence: TGTGCCAGCAGCGCACAGGGGGCCTCCTATAATTCACCCCTCCACTTT. Full variable domain (outside the CDR3, taken from reference TRBV9 and TRBJ1-6): DSGVTQTPKHLITATGQRVTLRCSPRSGDLSVYWYQQSLDQGLQFLIQYYNGEERAKGNILERFSAQQFPDLHSELNLSSLELGDSALYFCASSAQGASYNSPLHFGNGTRLTVT.

V is TRBV29-1 and J is TRBJ2-7; 8 nucleotides line up with TRBD1. Germline CDR1 SQVTM, CDR2 ANQGSEA. The V and J ends lost 3 bases and 1 base, in that order; junction bases with no gene match: 5. The CDR3 covers 14 residues. The chain's CDR3 is CSVDLRQGSYEQYF. The CDR3 region has the DNA TGCAGCGTTGACCTGCGACAGGGGTCCTACGAGCAGTACTTC.

The genes are TRBV12-5 and TRBJ2-5; weak D call: TRBD1 (5 bases). Trimming left V 3 bases short and J 2 bases short, with 22 bases between. Germline values: CDR1 LGHNT, CDR2 FRNRAP. The CDR3 consists of 18 residues. CDR3 sequence (DNA): TGTGCTAGTGGTTTCAGCCTGGACACCTCCCTTCGACAAGAGACCCAGTACTTC. The encoded protein is CASGFSLDTSLRQETQYF.

The chain carries TRBV28 and TRBJ2-1, with TRBD1 as a possible D gene (5 bases). Trimming left V 1 base short and J 8 bases short, with 12 bases between. CDR1 is MDHEN, CDR2 SYDVKM, per germline. The CDR3 has 14 amino acids. The CDR3 DNA reads TGTGCCAGCAGTTTATTTAGGACACTTGATGAGCAGTTCTTC. It codes for CASSLFRTLDEQFF.

The chain combines TRBV30 with TRBJ2-7; a possible D gene is TRBD2 (6 bases). Germline CDR1 GTSNPN, CDR2 SVGIG (reference sequence). The length of the CDR3 is 13 residues. V shed 1 base and J shed 0 bases, with 7 bases lying between them. This chain's CDR3 is CAWSGLVSYEQYF. CDR3 DNA: TGTGCCTGGAGTGGACTAGTCTCCTACGAGCAGTACTTC.

J is TRBJ2-1 and V is TRBV18; D ambiguous. V was pared by 5 bases and J by 6 bases, with 11 bases between. The length of the CDR3 is 13 residues. The germline V gene has CDR1 KGHSH and CDR2 LQKENI. CDR3 sequence (DNA): TGTGCCAGCTCAGCCTCTGCGAGCAATGAGCAGTTCTTC. It encodes CASSASASNEQFF. Based on the CDR3 plus reference TRBV18 and TRBJ2-1, the full variable domain is NAGVMQNPRHLVRRRGQEARLRCSPMKGHSHVYWYRQLPEEGLKFMVYLQKENIIDESGMPKERFSAEFPKEGPSILRIQQVVRGDSAAYFCASSASASNEQFFGPGTRLTVL.

This chain links TRBV29-1 with TRBJ2-7; D possibly corresponds to TRBD1 (6 bases). The CDR3 totals 11 residues. With 4 bases removed from V and 3 bases from J, the gap between germline ends came to 7 bases. Per the germline V gene, CDR1 is SQVTM and CDR2 is ANQGSEA. The CDR3 loop reads CSVVRGYEQYF. The CDR3 coding sequence is TGCAGCGTTGTCAGGGGCTACGAGCAGTACTTC.

This sequence joins TRBV27 and TRBJ2-1; 12 bases line up with TRBD2. Looked up from germline, CDR1 is MNHEY and CDR2 is SMNVEV (reference sequence). The trim removed 1 base at V and 7 bases at J, leaving 5 bases unmatched. The CDR3 contains 16 residues. DNA of the CDR3: TGTGCCAGCAGTTTATTGACTAGCGGGAGATCGAATGAGCAGTTCTTC. Protein: CASSLLTSGRSNEQFF.

The rearrangement joins TRBV9 to TRBJ2-7; tentative D call: TRBD1 (5 bases). This CDR3 contains 15 residues. Germline V gene data show CDR1 as SGDLS and CDR2 as YYNGEE. Trimming removed 0 bases at V and 0 bases at J, with 10 bases between. The CDR3, as DNA: TGTGCCAGCAGCGTAGAAGGACATAACTCCTACGAGCAGTACTTC. It codes for CASSVEGHNSYEQYF.

This clone was seen just once. The chain couples TRBV19 to TRBJ2-5, with 9 bases matching TRBD2. This CDR3 has 15 residues. The V and J ends lost 5 bases and 6 bases, in that order; junction bases with no gene match: 10. CDR1 is LNHDA, CDR2 SQIVND, per germline (reference sequence). The CDR3: CASSPILAGVQTQYF. CDR3 nucleotide sequence: TGTGCCAGTAGTCCGATATTAGCGGGAGTCCAGACCCAGTACTTC. Drawing the rest from reference TRBV19 and TRBJ2-5, the complete variable domain is DGGITQSPKYLFRKEGQNVTLSCEQNLNHDAMYWYRQDPGQGLRLIYYSQIVNDFQKGDIAEGYSVSREKKESFPLTVTSAQKNPTAFYLCASSPILAGVQTQYFGPGTRLLVL.

This clone showed up just once. The chain couples TRBV5-1 to TRBJ2-3, with unresolved D. CDR3 length: 13 amino acids. Germline lookup yields CDR1 SGHRS and CDR2 YFSETQ. Trimming removed 3 bases at V and 0 bases at J, with 5 bases between. CDR3 in DNA: TGCGCCAGCAGCTCAACTAGCACAGATACGCAGTATTTT. Its protein is CASSSTSTDTQYF.

The rearrangement joins TRBV19 to TRBJ2-1, with D possibly matching TRBD1 (6 bases). Germline V lookup: CDR1 LNHDA, CDR2 SQIVND (reference sequence). There are 18 residues in the CDR3. V was clipped by 4 bases and J by 2 bases, with 21 bases between them. CDR3 sequence (DNA): TGTGCCAGTAGTACCCTTGGGTCCTCAAAGGGGGCCTACAATGAGCAGTTCTTC. Translation gives CASSTLGSSKGAYNEQFF.